One and the same sample provided the 11 T cell receptor beta chains below, sequenced in a study of cytomegalovirus exposure and HLA in healthy donors. 60 Vbeta and 13 Jbeta primers were used in PCR. Here immunoSEQ multiplex PCR was the method, and the copy in TCRdb shows in-frame clones only, minus some. The sample includes 200,000 or so clones, approximately 83% of them seen just once. Material for sequencing was PBMCs. The receptor source for this set is a girl between 10 and 17 years old in good health and CMV-seronegative.

The chain links TRBV19 to TRBJ2-1; 8 bases are shared with TRBD1. CDR3 length equals 18 residues. CDR1 and CDR2 from the germline V gene are LNHDA and SQIVND (reference sequence). Trimming took 0 bases from V and 0 from J; bases not matched to a gene: 7. CDR3 nucleotides: TGTGCCAGTAGTATAGATCGTCTCCAGGGGGCCTCCTACAATGAGCAGTTCTTC. This translates into CASSIDRLQGASYNEQFF.

This clone was counted only a few times. The chain carries TRBV5-4 and TRBJ1-2, with TRBD1 matching over 7 bases. CDR3 size: 13 residues. Germline V gene sequence: CDR1 SGHNT, CDR2 YYREEE (reference sequence). Trimming cost V 3 bases and J 2 bases; bases outside gene matches: 1. The CDR3 spells CASSSTGNYGYTF. In DNA, the CDR3 is TGTGCCAGCAGCTCGACAGGGAACTATGGCTACACCTTC.

The table lists this clone with a count of one. V gene TRBV30 combines with J gene TRBJ2-2; tentative D call: TRBD1 (6 bases). Germline V gives CDR1 GTSNPN, CDR2 SVGIG (reference sequence). V lost 5 bases and J 0 bases, leaving 7 bases between the germline ends. The CDR3 spans 13 residues. The CDR3 DNA sequence: TGTGCCTGGGGACAGACGAACACCGGGGAGCTGTTTTTT. Translated, it gives CAWGQTNTGELFF.

The chain couples TRBV9 to TRBJ2-2; the match to TRBD2 covers 7 bases. Germline-derived CDR1 and CDR2 are SGDLS and YYNGEE. The V gene end was trimmed by 0 bases and the J gene end by 3 bases; junction bases not matched to a gene: 8. This CDR3 is 17 amino acids long. CDR3 sequence: CASSVDWGGFDTGELFF. The CDR3 DNA reads TGTGCCAGCAGCGTAGACTGGGGGGGGTTTGACACCGGGGAGCTGTTTTTT.

This clone occurred once. The rearrangement uses TRBV30 and TRBJ1-2; TRBD1 might be the D (6 bases). From germline, CDR1 is GTSNPN and CDR2 SVGIG (reference sequence). The V gene lost 8 bases and the J gene lost 3 bases, with 19 bases spanning the gap. The CDR3 covers 14 residues. The CDR3 nucleotides read TGTGCCATCGATCTGGGGGCTAGTGACTATGGCTACACCTTC. This codes for CAIDLGASDYGYTF. Based on the CDR3 plus reference TRBV30 and TRBJ1-2, the full variable domain is SQTIHQWPATLVQPVGSPLSLECTVEGTSNPNLYWYRQAAGRGLQLLFYSVGIGQISSEVPQNLSASRPQDRQFILSSKKLLLSDSGFYLCAIDLGASDYGYTFGSGTRLTVV.

The gene calls are TRBV7-6 and TRBJ1-5, with 9 nucleotides matching TRBD1. The junction had 8 bases not matched to a gene; V was cut back by 5 bases and J by 0 bases. This CDR3 has 17 residues. From germline, CDR1 is SGHVS and CDR2 FNYEAQ. The CDR3 DNA reads TGTGCCAGCAGCACCGGACAGGGGTTTAATAGCAATCAGCCCCAGCATTTT. This translates into CASSTGQGFNSNQPQHF.

The gene calls are TRBV28 and TRBJ2-5, with TRBD2 matching 9 bases. TRBJ2-7 matches the DNA end more closely, so the J call is doubtful. Germline V lookup: CDR1 MDHEN, CDR2 SYDVKM. CDR3 length: 14 residues. In DNA form, the CDR3 reads TGTGCCAGCAGAAGCCCTAGCGGGATCTACGAGCAGTACTTC. This encodes CASRSPSGIYEQYF.

This chain uses TRBV28 with TRBJ2-7; D may be TRBD2 (5 bases). This CDR3 is 14 amino acids long. Deletions cut 2 bases from V and 6 bases from J, with 14 bases between. Looked up from germline, CDR1 is MDHEN and CDR2 is SYDVKM. The CDR3 nucleotides read TGTGCCAGCAGTTTAGGGAGACTAATTTTCGAGCAGTACTTC. Its protein product is CASSLGRLIFEQYF.

CDR3 protein: CASSAMRYEQYF. CDR3 coding DNA: TGTGCCAGCAGCGCGATGAGGTACGAGCAGTACTTC. V gene TRBV7-2 combines with J gene TRBJ2-7; unclear D gene. V was shortened by 5 bases and J by 4 bases, with 9 bases between the two germline ends. The CDR3 is 12 amino acids. CDR1 and CDR2 (germline): SGHTA, FQGNSA.

The rearrangement uses TRBV27 and TRBJ2-3; 7 nucleotides agree with TRBD2. The CDR3 sequence is 14 residues long. V lost 8 bases and J lost 1; bases outside the gene matches: 6. Germline lookup yields CDR1 MNHEY and CDR2 SMNVEV (reference sequence). CDR3 amino acids: CASFDGGGTDTQYF. CDR3 DNA: TGTGCCAGCTTTGATGGGGGGGGCACAGATACGCAGTATTTT.

The chain is built from TRBV5-8 and TRBJ2-5, with D perhaps matching TRBD2 (5 bases). The V gene's germline CDR1 is SGHTS and CDR2 YDEGEE. Trimming took off 0 bases at V and 4 bases at J, with 13 bases between the two ends. The CDR3 contains 15 residues. The CDR3, as DNA: TGTGCCAGCAGCTTGGTGTCACTGGGGAGAGAGACCCAGTACTTC. Its protein product is CASSLVSLGRETQYF. The whole variable domain, remainder taken from reference TRBV5-8 and TRBJ2-5, is EAGVTQSPTHLIKTRGQQATLRCSPISGHTSVYWYQQALGLGLQFLLWYDEGEERNRGNFPPRFSGRQFPNYSSELNVNALELEDSALYLCASSLVSLGRETQYFGPGTRLLVL.